This T cell receptor (beta chain) was observed in a study of blood T cell repertoires in COVID-19. Study summary: COVID-19 samples from acute and convalescent phases originated in the United States, Italy and Spain.

Trimming removed 2 bases from V and 0 bases from J; junction bases left unmatched: 7. The CDR3 sequence is 18 residues long. From germline, CDR1 is SEHNR and CDR2 FQNEAQ (reference sequence). Measured with immunoSEQ multiplex PCR; TCRdb has only the in-frame clones, and not every one. The data contain 250,000 to 350,000 clones, around nine tenths of them singletons. Seattle participants joined during active infection and were tracked over time. The specimen sequenced was peripheral blood. The sequence was collected from a woman in her 70s with COVID-19, enrolled during active disease. The chain carries TRBV7-9 and TRBJ2-6; 7 bases fit TRBD1. The CDR3: CASSLRGTALSGANVLTF. The CDR3, as DNA: TGTGCCAGCAGCTTAAGAGGGACAGCTCTCTCTGGGGCCAACGTCCTGACTTTC.